The 26 T cell receptor beta chains below all came from one sample that was sequenced in a study of T cells expressing NK-cell markers. After re-calling the 5' RACE reads, TCRdb lists one entry per CDR3 protein, DNA absent. The table for this sample gives about 380,000 distinct CDR3 sequences. Material: blood T cells: a sorted CD56 or NKG2C T cell subset, CD4+ or CD8+ T cells, or bulk PBMC T cells (not recorded which). These receptors all come from a man aged 18 to 69 in good health.

This chain joins TRBV14 and TRBJ2-5; TCRdb's D call of TRBD1 is untestable without DNA. Germline V lookup: CDR1 SGHDN, CDR2 FVKESK. The CDR3 is 14 amino acids. The CDR3 spells CASSWAGVQETQYF.

The J gene is TRBJ2-7, the V gene TRBV24-1; the TCRdb D gene call, TRBD1, has no DNA to confirm it. This CDR3 has 15 amino acids. Germline CDR1 KGHDR, CDR2 SFDVKD. Here the CDR3 reads CATSDSEEGAYEQYF.

This chain uses TRBV5-1 with TRBJ2-1. The CDR3 has 14 amino acids. CDR1 and CDR2 from the germline V gene are SGHRS and YFSETQ. This chain's CDR3 is CASSSGGPDNEQFF. Full variable domain (missing parts from reference TRBV5-1 and TRBJ2-1): KAGVTQTPRYLIKTRGQQVTLSCSPISGHRSVSWYQQTPGQGLQFLFEYFSETQRNKGNFPGRFSGRQFSNSRSEMNVSTLELGDSALYLCASSSGGPDNEQFFGPGTRLTVL.

The V gene is TRBV18, the J gene TRBJ1-1; TCRdb reports TRBD1, a call that lacks DNA to check it against. CDR3 length: 17 residues. Germline V lookup: CDR1 KGHSH, CDR2 LQKENI. Here the CDR3 reads CASSPPGRTGKNTEAFF.

This chain links TRBV2 with TRBJ1-2; TCRdb lists TRBD1, though no DNA is available to test this call. This CDR3 is built from 12 residues. Germline loops: CDR1 SNHLY, CDR2 FYNNEI. CDR3 sequence: CARTAGFDGYTF.

This chain links TRBV5-6 with TRBJ2-5; no DNA is available, so the TRBD2 call from TCRdb remains unchecked. Germline-derived CDR1 and CDR2 are SGHDT and YYEEEE. The CDR3 is 16 amino acids. CDR3 protein: CASSWFLSLAEETQYF.

The CDR3 loop reads CASRPRPGLINSPLHF. The chain uses TRBV5-1 and TRBJ1-6. In germline, CDR1 is SGHRS, CDR2 YFSETQ. The CDR3 has 16 residues.

The chain is built from TRBV12-3 or TRBV12-4 and TRBJ2-2. The CDR3 is made up of 14 amino acids. CDR3 residues: CASSSRHPPGELFF.

This chain links TRBV3-1 with TRBJ2-1; TCRdb reports TRBD1, a call that lacks DNA to check it against. Germline lookup yields CDR1 LGHDT and CDR2 YNNKEL (reference sequence). The CDR3 totals 16 residues. This chain's CDR3 is CASSQGPGQGNNEQFF.

This chain uses TRBV20-1 with TRBJ2-5; TCRdb gives TRBD1 as the D gene, but with no DNA this cannot be confirmed. Germline CDR1 reads DFQATT; CDR2 reads SNEGSKA (reference sequence). The CDR3 length is 13 residues. CDR3 sequence: CSATRTVWETQYF.

The V call is TRBV5-6, the J call TRBJ2-5; the TCRdb D gene call, TRBD2, has no DNA to confirm it. Germline CDR1 and CDR2: SGHDT and YYEEEE. This CDR3 comprises 16 residues. The CDR3: CASRGGASSNQETQYF. Combining the CDR3 with reference TRBV5-6 and TRBJ2-5 gives the whole variable domain DAGVTQSPTHLIKTRGQQVTLRCSPKSGHDTVSWYQQALGQGPQFIFQYYEEEERQRGNFPDRFSGHQFPNYSSELNVNALLLGDSALYLCASRGGASSNQETQYFGPGTRLLVL.

The chain employs TRBV30 and TRBJ2-5; TCRdb reports TRBD1, a call that lacks DNA to check it against. This CDR3 is 12 amino acids long. Germline V gene sequence: CDR1 GTSNPN, CDR2 SVGIG (reference sequence). The CDR3 protein is CACRDRKETQYF.

The chain couples TRBV20-1 to TRBJ2-2; TCRdb names TRBD1, which stays unverified in the absence of DNA. The CDR3 length is 16 residues. Germline V CDR1 and CDR2: DFQATT, SNEGSKA (reference sequence). CDR3 residues: CSARKAGVVTGELFFF.

The chain employs TRBV9 and TRBJ2-1; TCRdb's D gene call, TRBD2, goes unchecked for lack of DNA. Germline V CDR1 and CDR2: SGDLS, YYNGEE. The CDR3 contains 19 residues. CDR3 sequence reads: CASSVDPGSAGGVVDEQFF.

The genes are TRBV7-6 and TRBJ1-5; without DNA, the TCRdb call of TRBD1 cannot be checked. The CDR3 covers 14 residues. Germline CDR1 and CDR2: SGHVS and FNYEAQ. The CDR3 protein is CASSPGTGVQPQHF.

The rearrangement links TRBV6-2 or TRBV6-3 to TRBJ2-2; TCRdb lists TRBD1, though no DNA is available to test this call. The CDR3 covers 17 residues. Germline CDR1 MNHEY, CDR2 SVGEGT. Here the CDR3 reads CASSYSRGRGNTGELFF.

The chain combines TRBV20-1 with TRBJ2-4; TCRdb selects TRBD2, and the lack of DNA leaves this call unchecked. Germline values: CDR1 DFQATT, CDR2 SNEGSKA (reference sequence). The CDR3 has 18 residues. The CDR3 is CSARVGIPGGRAKNIQYF.

The J gene is TRBJ2-2, the V gene TRBV30; TCRdb selects TRBD1, and the lack of DNA leaves this call unchecked. Germline CDR1 GTSNPN, CDR2 SVGIG (reference sequence). The CDR3 covers 12 residues. CDR3 region: CAFQGNTGELFF.

The chain uses TRBV12-3 or TRBV12-4 and TRBJ2-7. The CDR3 contains 13 residues. CDR3 amino acids: CASSLSRRSEQYF.

The V gene is TRBV6-1, the J gene TRBJ1-4. Per the germline V gene, CDR1 is MNHNS and CDR2 is SASEGT. The CDR3 runs 16 residues. The CDR3 is CASSPRNTATNEKLFF.

The chain recombines TRBV18 with TRBJ2-7; the D call from TCRdb, TRBD2, cannot be confirmed without DNA. The CDR3 totals 18 residues. The germline CDR1 and CDR2 sequences are KGHSH and LQKENI. The CDR3 loop reads CASSPQGLAGGQSHEQYF.

This sequence joins TRBV6-1 and TRBJ2-2; TCRdb selects TRBD1, and the lack of DNA leaves this call unchecked. The CDR3 loop spans 15 amino acids. Germline CDR1 reads MNHNS; CDR2 reads SASEGT. CDR3 residues: CASSEQGRYTGELFF.

The chain is built from TRBV12-3 or TRBV12-4 and TRBJ2-1; TCRdb selects TRBD2, and the lack of DNA leaves this call unchecked. The CDR3 spans 18 residues. CDR3 amino acids: CASSGSLAGGRSYNEQFF.

This chain connects TRBV28 to TRBJ2-1; TCRdb's D gene call, TRBD2, goes unchecked for lack of DNA. CDR1 and CDR2 from the germline V gene are MDHEN and SYDVKM. This CDR3 comprises 15 residues. The CDR3 is CASSSLEGGENEQFF.

The chain has TRBV5-5 and TRBJ2-7; the D call of TRBD2 rests on TCRdb alone, since no DNA is present to check it. This CDR3 has 13 residues. Germline CDR1 is SGHKS and CDR2 is YYEKEE (reference sequence). Here the CDR3 reads CASSLGLAGEQYF.

The J gene is TRBJ2-1, the V gene TRBV12-3 or TRBV12-4; the D call from TCRdb, TRBD1, cannot be confirmed without DNA. CDR3 size: 15 residues. CDR3 residues: CASTPRGGQGSEQFF.